Listed here is a single TCR beta chain. V lost 7 bases and J lost 4, with 19 bases in between. In germline, CDR1 is MDHEN, CDR2 SYDVKM. This CDR3 contains 16 residues. The data belong to a study of T cells in localized non-small cell lung cancer. Assay used: immunoSEQ multiplex PCR; TCRdb lists only in-frame clones, some missing. The sample contains 25,000 to 35,000 clones, roughly four fifths of which appear only once. This clonotype was obtained from a man aged 35 to 70 with stage III lung adenocarcinoma. The chain employs TRBV28 and TRBJ2-2, with a possible D match to TRBD1 (6 bases). The material was peripheral blood mononuclear cells, obtained before any cancer treatment. The CDR3 coding sequence is TGTGCCAGCACAAATCCAGGGGTGAGAGGCACCGGGGAGCTGTTTTTT. Translated: CASTNPGVRGTGELFF.